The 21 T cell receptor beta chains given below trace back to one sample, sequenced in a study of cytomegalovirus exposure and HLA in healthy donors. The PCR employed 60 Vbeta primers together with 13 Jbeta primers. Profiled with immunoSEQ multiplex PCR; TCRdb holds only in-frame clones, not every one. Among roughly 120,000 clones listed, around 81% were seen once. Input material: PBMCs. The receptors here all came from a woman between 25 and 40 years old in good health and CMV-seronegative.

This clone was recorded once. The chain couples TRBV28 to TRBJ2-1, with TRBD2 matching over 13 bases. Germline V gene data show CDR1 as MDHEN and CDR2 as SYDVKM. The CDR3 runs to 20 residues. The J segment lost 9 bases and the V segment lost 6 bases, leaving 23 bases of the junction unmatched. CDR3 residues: CASSHPGRAKTSGRRGEQFF. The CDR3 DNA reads TGTGCCAGCAGCCACCCCGGGAGGGCCAAGACTAGCGGGAGGAGAGGTGAGCAGTTCTTC.

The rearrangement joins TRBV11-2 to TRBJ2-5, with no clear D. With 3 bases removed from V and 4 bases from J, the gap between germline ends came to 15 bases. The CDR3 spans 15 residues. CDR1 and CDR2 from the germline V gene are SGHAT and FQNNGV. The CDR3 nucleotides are TGTGCCAGCAGCTTTTTTCTCCGGTCACCAGAGACCCAGTACTTC. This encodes CASSFFLRSPETQYF.

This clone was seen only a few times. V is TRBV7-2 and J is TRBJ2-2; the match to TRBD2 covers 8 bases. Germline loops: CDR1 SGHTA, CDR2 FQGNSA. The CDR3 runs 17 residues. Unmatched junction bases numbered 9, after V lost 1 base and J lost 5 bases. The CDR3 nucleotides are TGTGCCAGCAGCTTAGTTTCCGCACTAGCGGCTACCGGGGAGCTGTTTTTT. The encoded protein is CASSLVSALAATGELFF.

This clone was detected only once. DNA for the CDR3: TGCGCCAGCAGCTTGGTGGGTAGCGGCCCCAAGGACAATGAGCAGTTCTTC. It codes for CASSLVGSGPKDNEQFF. The V gene is TRBV5-1, the J gene TRBJ2-1; tentative D call: TRBD2 (6 bases). The length of the CDR3 is 17 residues. Germline V gene lookup returns CDR1 SGHRS and CDR2 YFSETQ. Trimming stripped 0 bases from V and 5 bases from J, with 18 bases between.

CDR3 sequence (DNA): TGTGCCTGGAGTGCCGGGGAGGGAGGCTACACCTTC. It is translated as CAWSAGEGGYTF. The chain employs TRBV30 and TRBJ1-2, with unresolved D. The CDR3 loop spans 12 amino acids. The V and J ends lost 1 base and 8 bases respectively, with 11 bases between them. CDR1 is GTSNPN and CDR2 is SVGIG in the germline V gene (reference sequence).

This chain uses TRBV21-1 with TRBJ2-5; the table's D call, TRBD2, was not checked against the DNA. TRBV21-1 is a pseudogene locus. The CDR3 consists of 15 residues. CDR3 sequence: CASSKVRRNQETQYF. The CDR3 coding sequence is TGTGCCAGCAGCAAAGTCCGGCGGAACCAAGAGACCCAGTACTTC.

The CDR3 DNA sequence: TGTGCCATCAGTGAGTCGATTAGGAACACTGAAGCTTTCTTT. It codes for CAISESIRNTEAFF. The chain joins TRBV10-3 to TRBJ1-1, with no clear D. The V end lost 0 bases, the J end lost 1 base, and 6 bases lay between the germline ends. The germline gives CDR1 ENHRY, CDR2 SYGVKD. The CDR3 sequence is 14 residues long.

CDR3 DNA: TGTGCCAGCAGTTTATCCCCCAGGGAGGCTGGGAGCAATCAGCCCCAGCATTTT. The encoded protein is CASSLSPREAGSNQPQHF. This chain uses TRBV27 with TRBJ1-5; tentative D call: TRBD1 (5 bases). Germline lookup yields CDR1 MNHEY and CDR2 SMNVEV (reference sequence). The CDR3 has 18 amino acids. V was clipped by 0 bases and J by 1 base, with 16 bases between them.

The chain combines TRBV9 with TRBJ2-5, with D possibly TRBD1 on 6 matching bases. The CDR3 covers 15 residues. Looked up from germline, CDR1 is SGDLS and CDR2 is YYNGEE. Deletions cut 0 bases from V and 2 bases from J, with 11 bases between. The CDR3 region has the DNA TGTGCCAGCAGCGTAGGGGTCGGACAGCAAGAGACCCAGTACTTC. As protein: CASSVGVGQQETQYF.

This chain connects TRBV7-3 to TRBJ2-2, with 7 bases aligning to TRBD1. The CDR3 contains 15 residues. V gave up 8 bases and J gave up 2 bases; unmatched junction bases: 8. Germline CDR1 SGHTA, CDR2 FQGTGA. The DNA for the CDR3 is TGTGCCAGCTCTACAGGGGTCTCTAACACCGGGGAGCTGTTTTTT. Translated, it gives CASSTGVSNTGELFF.

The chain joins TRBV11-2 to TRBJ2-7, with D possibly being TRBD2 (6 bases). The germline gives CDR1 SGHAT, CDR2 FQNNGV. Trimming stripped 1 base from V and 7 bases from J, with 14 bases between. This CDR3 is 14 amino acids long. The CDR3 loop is CASSLVSEGLEQYF. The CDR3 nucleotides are TGTGCCAGCAGCTTAGTTTCGGAGGGCCTTGAGCAGTACTTC.

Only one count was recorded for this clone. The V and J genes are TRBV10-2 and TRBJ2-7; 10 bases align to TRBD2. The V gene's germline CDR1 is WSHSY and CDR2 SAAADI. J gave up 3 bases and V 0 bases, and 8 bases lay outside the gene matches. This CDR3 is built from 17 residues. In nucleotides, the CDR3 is TGCGCCAGCAGTGAGTCGTATAGCGGGAGGCTAAGCTACGAGCAGTACTTC. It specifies CASSESYSGRLSYEQYF.

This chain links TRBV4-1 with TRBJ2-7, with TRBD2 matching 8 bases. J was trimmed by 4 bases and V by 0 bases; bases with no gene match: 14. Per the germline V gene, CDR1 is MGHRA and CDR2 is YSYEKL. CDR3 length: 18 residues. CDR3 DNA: TGCGCCAGCAGCCAAGATGGGGTCGGGAGGGCTCTAGGGTACGAGCAGTACTTC. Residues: CASSQDGVGRALGYEQYF.

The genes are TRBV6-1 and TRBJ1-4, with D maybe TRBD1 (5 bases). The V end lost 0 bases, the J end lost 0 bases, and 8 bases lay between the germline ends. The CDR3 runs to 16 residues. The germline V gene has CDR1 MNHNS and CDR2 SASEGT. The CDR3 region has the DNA TGTGCCAGCAGTGAAGCGCCCAGGGCAACTAATGAAAAACTGTTTTTT. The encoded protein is CASSEAPRATNEKLFF.

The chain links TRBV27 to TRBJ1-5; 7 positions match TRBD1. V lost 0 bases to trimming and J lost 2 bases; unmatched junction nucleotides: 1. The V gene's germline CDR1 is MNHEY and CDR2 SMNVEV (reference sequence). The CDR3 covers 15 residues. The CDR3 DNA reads TGTGCCAGCAGTTTATCTACAGGGGGCAATCAGCCCCAGCATTTT. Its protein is CASSLSTGGNQPQHF.

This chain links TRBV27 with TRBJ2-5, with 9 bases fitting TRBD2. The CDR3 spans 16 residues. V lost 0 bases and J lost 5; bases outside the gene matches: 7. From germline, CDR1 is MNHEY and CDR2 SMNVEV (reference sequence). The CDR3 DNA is TGTGCCAGCAGTTTATCTGGCGGGAGGGCCACGGAGACCCAGTACTTC. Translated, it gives CASSLSGGRATETQYF.

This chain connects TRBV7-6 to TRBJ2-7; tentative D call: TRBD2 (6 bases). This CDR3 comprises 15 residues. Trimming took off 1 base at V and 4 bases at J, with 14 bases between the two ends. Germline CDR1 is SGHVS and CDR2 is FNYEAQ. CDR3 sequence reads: CASSLGSLALYEQYF. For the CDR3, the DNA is TGTGCCAGCAGCTTAGGGTCGCTAGCGCTGTACGAGCAGTACTTC.

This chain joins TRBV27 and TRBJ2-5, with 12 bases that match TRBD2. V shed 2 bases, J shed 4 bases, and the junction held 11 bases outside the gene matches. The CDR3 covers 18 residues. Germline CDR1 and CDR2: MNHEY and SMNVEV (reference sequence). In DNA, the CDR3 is TGTGCCAGCAGTTTAGGGACTCTAGCGGGAGGGTCTAGAGAGACCCAGTACTTC. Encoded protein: CASSLGTLAGGSRETQYF.

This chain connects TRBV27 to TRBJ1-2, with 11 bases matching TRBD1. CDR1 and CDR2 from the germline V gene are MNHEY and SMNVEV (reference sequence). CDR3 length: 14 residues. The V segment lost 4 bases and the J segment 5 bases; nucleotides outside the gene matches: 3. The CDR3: CASSSDRGLYGYTF. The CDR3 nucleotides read TGTGCCAGCAGTTCGGACAGGGGGCTTTATGGCTACACCTTC.

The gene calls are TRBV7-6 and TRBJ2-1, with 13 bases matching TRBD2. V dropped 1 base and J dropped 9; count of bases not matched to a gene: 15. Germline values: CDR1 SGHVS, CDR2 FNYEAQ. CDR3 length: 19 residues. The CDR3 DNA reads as TGTGCCAGCAGCTTAGGTACCGGGACTAGCGGGACTAAATCGGGTGAGCAGTTCTTC. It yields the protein CASSLGTGTSGTKSGEQFF.

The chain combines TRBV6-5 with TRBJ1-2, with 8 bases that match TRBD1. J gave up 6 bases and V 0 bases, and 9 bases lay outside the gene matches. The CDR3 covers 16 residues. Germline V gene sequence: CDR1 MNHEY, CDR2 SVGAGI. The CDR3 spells CASSYSGQGAANGYTF. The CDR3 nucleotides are TGTGCCAGCAGTTACTCAGGGCAGGGGGCGGCAAATGGCTACACCTTC.